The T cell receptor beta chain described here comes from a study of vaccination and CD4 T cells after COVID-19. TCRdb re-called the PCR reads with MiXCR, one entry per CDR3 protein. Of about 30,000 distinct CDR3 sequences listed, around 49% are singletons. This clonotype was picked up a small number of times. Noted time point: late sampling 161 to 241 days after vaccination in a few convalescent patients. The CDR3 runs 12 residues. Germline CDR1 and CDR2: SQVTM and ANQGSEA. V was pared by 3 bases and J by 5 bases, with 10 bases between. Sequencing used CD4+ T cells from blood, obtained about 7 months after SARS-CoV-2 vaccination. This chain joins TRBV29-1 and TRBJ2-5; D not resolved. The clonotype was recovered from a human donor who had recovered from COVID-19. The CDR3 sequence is CSVDQEGETQYF. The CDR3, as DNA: TGCAGCGTTGATCAGGAAGGGGAGACCCAGTACTTC. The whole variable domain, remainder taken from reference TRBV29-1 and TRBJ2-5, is SAVISQKPSRDICQRGTSLTIQCQVDSQVTMMFWYRQQPGQSLTLIATANQGSEATYESGFVIDKFPISRPNLTFSTLTVSNMSPEDSSIYLCSVDQEGETQYFGPGTRLLVL.